Shown below are 13 T cell receptor beta chains from a single sample sequenced in a study of T cell responses to AZD1222 COVID-19 vaccine. Sequenced by immunoSEQ multiplex PCR; TCRdb stores in-frame clones only, minus some. The sample has some 120,000 clones, around 89% seen once. This specimen consisted of peripheral blood, obtained on day 0 of MenACWY control vaccination. These receptors were collected from an adult in good health.

This clone appeared a few times. This chain connects TRBV27 to TRBJ1-5, with D unresolved. V shed 3 bases and J shed 7 bases, with 7 bases lying between them. This CDR3 comprises 12 residues. Per the germline V gene, CDR1 is MNHEY and CDR2 is SMNVEV (reference sequence). This chain's CDR3 is CASSFLGQPQHF. In DNA form, the CDR3 reads TGTGCCAGCAGTTTCCTGGGACAGCCCCAGCATTTT.

J is TRBJ2-7 and V is TRBV6-5; TRBD1 matches 7 bases. Germline V gene lookup returns CDR1 MNHEY and CDR2 SVGAGI. CDR3 length: 15 residues. J gave up 0 bases and V 0 bases, and 2 bases lay outside the gene matches. The CDR3 spells CASSYSGQISYEQYF. The DNA of the CDR3 is TGTGCCAGCAGTTACTCGGGACAGATCTCCTACGAGCAGTACTTC.

This clone was recorded a few times. This chain joins TRBV5-4 and TRBJ1-2, with TRBD1 matching over 10 bases. The CDR3 length is 16 residues. Germline V gives CDR1 SGHNT, CDR2 YYREEE (reference sequence). V was clipped by 4 bases and J by 6 bases; unmatched bases: 12. The chain's CDR3 is CASSTGTGASLDGYTF. CDR3 coding DNA: TGTGCCAGCAGCACCGGGACAGGGGCCTCCCTTGATGGCTACACCTTC.

The rearrangement links TRBV6-5 to TRBJ2-3; D gene unclear. Germline loops: CDR1 MNHEY, CDR2 SVGAGI. V gave up 6 bases and J gave up 1 base, with 11 bases separating them. The CDR3 loop spans 14 amino acids. The CDR3 DNA reads TGTGCCAGCAGATCCTTGAAGGGCACAGATACGCAGTATTTT. Translated: CASRSLKGTDTQYF.

V usage is TRBV19 and J usage is TRBJ1-5, with 9 bases fitting TRBD1. The CDR3 consists of 17 residues. V trimming: 3 bases; J trimming: 2 bases; junction bases outside the gene matches: 8. Germline-derived CDR1 and CDR2 are LNHDA and SQIVND (reference sequence). The DNA of the CDR3 is TGTGCCAGTAGTATGGAGGACAGGGGCGGCGGCAATCAGCCCCAGCATTTT. Translated, it gives CASSMEDRGGGNQPQHF.

This chain connects TRBV5-1 to TRBJ2-3, with D maybe TRBD2 (6 bases). The CDR3 is made up of 15 amino acids. Trimming took 6 bases from V and 3 from J, leaving 17 bases between them. Looked up from germline, CDR1 is SGHRS and CDR2 is YFSETQ. This CDR3 is CASNSFSGPTDTQYF. As DNA, the CDR3 is TGCGCCAGCAATTCGTTTAGCGGCCCTACAGATACGCAGTATTTT.

The gene calls are TRBV24-1 and TRBJ2-3, with 9 nucleotides matching TRBD1. Trimming removed 9 bases from V and 5 bases from J; junction bases left unmatched: 11. Germline CDR1 KGHDR, CDR2 SFDVKD. The CDR3 covers 15 residues. The CDR3 is CATENGQGRRDTQYF. CDR3 sequence (DNA): TGTGCCACCGAAAATGGACAGGGGCGCAGAGATACGCAGTATTTT.

The chain uses TRBV7-8 and TRBJ1-1; the match to TRBD1 covers 10 bases. The CDR3 runs to 15 residues. Germline loops: CDR1 SGHVS, CDR2 FQNEAQ. After removal of 7 bases from V and 4 bases from J, the junction contained 9 bases not matched to a gene. In DNA form, the CDR3 reads TGTGCCAGCAACAACGACAGGGGGCATGGCACTGAAGCTTTCTTT. Its translation is CASNNDRGHGTEAFF.

This clone is a singleton in its sample. The chain combines TRBV7-6 with TRBJ1-3; D might be TRBD1 (5 bases). The CDR3 contains 17 residues. V lost 5 bases and J 3 bases, leaving 20 bases between the germline ends. Germline V lookup: CDR1 SGHVS, CDR2 FNYEAQ. The CDR3 protein is CASSPRGAAELGNTIYF. The CDR3, as DNA: TGTGCCAGCAGCCCCAGAGGGGCAGCGGAGCTTGGAAACACCATATATTTT.

The rearrangement links TRBV27 to TRBJ2-6; no clear D gene. V was cut by 9 bases and J by 1 base, with 7 bases left in between. The CDR3 has 13 residues. CDR1 and CDR2 (germline): MNHEY, SMNVEV (reference sequence). CDR3 residues: CASTKSGANVLTF. The CDR3 DNA sequence: TGTGCCAGTACCAAATCTGGGGCCAACGTCCTGACTTTC.

The chain couples TRBV3-1 (or the pseudogene TRBV3-2) to TRBJ2-7; TRBD1 aligns across 12 bases. The germline CDR1 and CDR2 sequences are LGHDT and YNNKEL (reference sequence). The ends lost 0 bases at V and 5 bases at J; junction bases unmatched: 8. CDR3 length equals 17 residues. CDR3 residues: CASSQDYGDRGLHEQYF. The DNA of the CDR3 is TGTGCCAGCAGCCAAGATTATGGGGACAGGGGGCTCCACGAGCAGTACTTC.

This chain uses TRBV12-2 with TRBJ1-3. TRBV12-2 represents a pseudogene. The CDR3 has 17 amino acids. The CDR3 sequence: CASRLGTEKASGNTIYF. As DNA, the CDR3 is TGTGCAAGTCGCTTAGGGACGGAGAAAGCCTCTGGAAACACCATATATTTT.

The genes are TRBV19 and TRBJ1-1; D gene unclear. Germline lookup yields CDR1 LNHDA and CDR2 SQIVND (reference sequence). Trimming cost V 7 bases and J 1 base, with 10 bases left between them. This CDR3 comprises 13 residues. CDR3 bases: TGTGCCAGTATCCCGGACGGGAACACTGAAGCTTTCTTT. This gives the protein CASIPDGNTEAFF.